This entry concerns a single TCR beta chain. Its target antigen remains unknown. Nothing much larger sits one base from this clone, and base qualities are not available. The library was made by the immunoSEQ multiplex PCR assay. For the multiplex PCR, a mixture combining 60 forward primers for TCR Vbeta segments and 13 reverse primers for TCR Jbeta segments was used. Amplification of the CDR3 region of rearranged TCR beta genes was performed with a multiplex PCR assay on genomic DNA. Amplified TCR beta libraries were sequenced as 87-base-pair reads on the Illumina HiSeq System. From the authors' description of their analysis: In a later analysis, tens of millions of unique TCR beta chains were counted across the roughly 610 repertoires, and about 9.9 million of these chains were shared by at least two donors. A nearest-neighbor algorithm error-corrected the raw reads and collapsed the reads into unique sequences, merging closely related sequences to remove PCR and sequencing errors. To assign V, D and J gene segments, CDR3 sequences were aligned to IMGT reference sequences. For a sequence to be retained, a match of at least six nucleotides to both a V gene segment and a J gene segment was required. A rearrangement counted as productive if the CDR3 had no stop codons and remained in frame with V and J, and every other rearrangement counted as non-productive. Following IMGT convention, CDR3 was defined as the stretch from the second conserved V-encoded cysteine up to the conserved J-encoded phenylalanine. Sequences without an unambiguous match to a single V gene segment were excluded from the earlier analysis of several hundred of the donors. An earlier analysis of about 590 of the donors classified V segments as functional when productive rearrangements were above 56.7% and as segregating when the standard deviation between donors was above 5%. A statistical classification framework was built to diagnose cytomegalovirus status from the catalog of TCR beta chain sequences. A later analysis assigned V and J genes by comparing TCR nucleotide sequences with IMGT/GENE-DB human TR gene sequences. The TCRdist pipeline was used in a later analysis to assign CDR3 sequences and most-parsimonious VDJ recombination scenarios. A later analysis defined each TCR beta chain by its CDR3 amino acid sequence plus V-gene family, and excluded reads lacking a unique V-gene family. In a later analysis, 550 to 650 highly shared, low-generation-probability nucleotide sequences were removed to address suspected cross-contamination and a sequencing artifact. For each public chain, a later analysis derived a clonal expansion index from normalized ranks of inferred template counts within each repertoire. A later analysis computed generation probabilities with a VDJ recombination model fitted to out-of-frame rearrangements, and checked the results against IGoR. Hypergeometric tests were used in a later analysis to score TCR-TCR, TCR-HLA and TCR-CMV co-occurrence, with a repertoire-size bias correction applied to the TCR pairs. To estimate false discovery rates, a later analysis permuted the HLA or CMV assignments 20 times. In a later analysis, co-occurring TCRs were grouped with DBSCAN, and TCRdist sequence similarity was added when clustering was performed within HLA-allele-positive subsets. Repertoires with fewer than 30,000 or more than 120,000 public chains, plus five repertoires with anomalous nucleotide sharing, were excluded from co-occurrence clustering. As stored in TCRdb, this immuneACCESS dataset retains in-frame rearrangements with V and J assigned. A fraction of the clones does not appear; measured against another copy, unresolved V genes explain less than half of the discrepancy, and the remainder lacks a known reason. V and J calls and clone size are copied from that table; D and trimming were computed from the DNA. Present in this sample are hundreds of thousands of clones, 76% of which were seen just once. Of the sample, roughly 0.6% falls within the top ten clones.

The sample belongs to a study of cytomegalovirus exposure and HLA in healthy donors (dated by TCRdb to between 2016 and 2019). Study-wide context: An earlier analysis of some 620 of the donors reported roughly 300 Gb of sequence data and 95 million to 120 million unique TCR beta sequences obtained from 180 million or so T cells. Approximately 330 gigabases of sequencing data and around 80 million unique TCR sequences made up an early release that covered about 640 HLA-typed donors. Of the roughly 390 genotyped donors, 81% were placed in the genetic ancestry cluster associated with self-reported Caucasian donors. The study aimed to test whether cataloging public T cell receptors could reveal signatures of past pathogen exposure. Using immunosequencing, the study profiled T cell repertoires from 666 subjects and related those repertoires to cytomegalovirus serostatus. Along with the approximately 700-subject first cohort, a separate validation cohort of over a hundred different subjects was used. To predict cytomegalovirus infection status, the study combined high-throughput TCR immunosequencing, statistical association of individual TCRs with disease status, and machine learning. To study patterns of TCR occurrence, a later analysis re-analyzed previously published TCR beta repertoires from hundreds of donors and added high-resolution HLA genotyping. The later analysis used no new phenotypic data to find candidate immune exposures, relying instead on TCR beta sequences and their occurrence across donors. An earlier analysis of fewer than 700 of the donors applied high-throughput TCR beta sequencing to assess whether each TCR beta V gene segment acted as functional or pseudogenic. Donor age, sex, ethnicity and CMV serostatus were compiled together with the repertoire data. A later genetic analysis took genome-wide SNP genotypes for about 65% of the 666 donors and used that subset as a discovery cohort. Every discovery cohort repertoire had been produced on one sequencing platform. Class I and class II HLA loci were covered by the typing at four-digit resolution. Typing coverage differed by locus: A, B, C, DRB1 and DQB1 were typed in about 629-640 donors, DQA1 in approximately 520, DPA1 in nearly 610, and DPB1 in around 490. Four to six DR-DQ haplotypes were handled as single units for association and clustering, since linkage in the cohort was strong. Among 398 genotyped donors of the cohort, an average of around 220,000 unique TCR beta nucleotide sequences was sequenced per donor, of which roughly 17% were non-productive. Results and caveats for the whole study, not just this receptor: Roughly uniform sequencing depth across donors was assumed in presence/absence analyses, although this assumption may not hold. Broadly in line with IMGT annotations, most TCR beta V segments showed up in productive rearrangements about 90% or about 30% of the time in an earlier analysis of around 550 of the donors. In a later analysis, TCR association rates were found to vary across HLA loci, with the most associated TCRs seen for DRB1 alleles and the fewest for HLA-C alleles. The study listed 164 TCR beta chains as associated with cytomegalovirus. A further reported finding was that TCR beta sequences accurately predicted the HLA-A and HLA-B alleles for most subjects in the first cohort. The 87-base-pair reads could not distinguish some IMGT-functional V segments, including TRBV6-2 and TRBV6-3, so those segments were excluded. A later analysis found that most CMV-associated TCR beta chains appeared HLA-restricted, with HLA associations seemingly driven largely by CMV exposure. According to a later analysis, parvovirus B19, influenza, CMV and Epstein-Barr virus appeared linked to several top co-occurrence clusters. The only immune exposure information available for the cohort was CMV serostatus. A cluster of highly shared sequence variants was judged likely to represent a technical artifact of the sequencing pipeline. In a later genetic analysis, a missense DCLRE1C variant was associated with V-gene and J-gene trimming of TCR beta chains, and the association was replicated in an independent cohort. In both the original and validation cohorts, the classifier was reported to diagnose cytomegalovirus status with high specificity and sensitivity. Linkage disequilibrium might explain the correlated functional status among segregating V segments, but an unknown experimental factor could not be excluded. In a later analysis, over 15,000 TCR beta sequences were associated with specific HLA alleles at a false discovery rate of 0.05. Three of the identified cytomegalovirus-associated TCR beta chains were confirmed in vitro to be specific for cytomegalovirus antigens. Most TCR sequences were observed very rarely across donors, whereas some public TCRs were present in many individuals. The authors suggested that the approach could potentially be generalized to other disease states and immunological phenotypes. Because some donors lacked HLA typing at each locus, the association tests relied only on the typed subset. Strong co-occurrence of HLA alleles, especially DR and DQ, made assigning TCR associations to individual alleles difficult. Compared with equally common non-associated chains, HLA-associated TCR beta chains in a later analysis were more clonally expanded and had lower generation probabilities. The earlier analysis of approximately 590 of the donors excluded 15 to 20 rarely observed V segments, including chromosome 9 orphons, because counts were too low. A later genetic analysis reported fewer N-insertions in productive TCRs among donors in an Asian-associated ancestry cluster than the roughly 700-donor mean. Only TCR beta chains were sequenced in this cohort, and the absence of alpha or paired-chain data limited detectable features.

The cohort consisted of approximately 670 healthy bone marrow donors. At the time of sampling, every cohort member was nominally healthy, though immune exposures that went unrecorded were likely present. The donor tested CMV seronegative, placing the donor among the 350 to 400 seronegative members of the cohort. A peripheral blood sample was collected from each donor, and TCR beta sequencing was performed on peripheral blood mononuclear cells. The Qiagen DNeasy Blood Extraction Kit was used to extract genomic DNA from the blood cell samples. V is cut by 4 bases and J by 6 bases, and the space between the germline ends is 15 bases. There are 14 amino acids in the CDR3, from cysteine to phenylalanine inclusive. Here the CDR3 DNA is all that survives: 42 bases in frame from base 1. The germline V gene (reference sequence) gives CDR1 as SEHNR and CDR2 as FQNEAQ.

The sequencing sample was made of PBMCs. This clonotype originated in a young man in good health and CMV-seronegative. The rearranged segments are TRBV7-9 and TRBJ1-2; no confident D gene assignment can be made. The nucleotides read TGTGCCAGCAGCTATCCCCCCGGAGCGAATGGCTACACCTTC. This codes for CASSYPPGANGYTF.